This T cell receptor beta chain was obtained from a study of T-cell reconstitution after alpha-beta-depleted transplantation in children. The library targeted TCRbeta and was prepared with unique molecular identifiers. MiXCR, applied by TCRdb to the PCR reads, yields one record per CDR3 protein. The table lists around 580,000 distinct CDR3 sequences, 25% to 30% of them singletons, with less than 40% in the top ten. V was shortened by 2 bases and J by 1 base, with 10 bases between the two germline ends. Germline CDR1 is SEHNR and CDR2 is FQNEAQ (reference sequence). The CDR3 is 15 residues long. Study observations and caveats: The authors attributed T-cell counts and diversity one year after transplant mostly to newly produced T cells. Reports say that about two months after transplant, the alpha-beta T cells came out of several hundred graft clones that had expanded.

In the case of this clonotype: Its target is unknown.

The sample consisted of PBMCs, taken before TCRalphabeta/CD19-depleted stem cell transplant. The chain joins TRBV7-9 to TRBJ2-3; a possible D gene is TRBD1 (5 bases). This clonotype originated in a boy under two years old with Wiskott-Aldrich syndrome, due to receive a stem cell transplant. Here the CDR3 reads CASSLRRVGTDTQYF. The CDR3 DNA follows: TGTGCCAGCAGCTTACGCAGGGTAGGCACAGATACGCAGTATTTT.